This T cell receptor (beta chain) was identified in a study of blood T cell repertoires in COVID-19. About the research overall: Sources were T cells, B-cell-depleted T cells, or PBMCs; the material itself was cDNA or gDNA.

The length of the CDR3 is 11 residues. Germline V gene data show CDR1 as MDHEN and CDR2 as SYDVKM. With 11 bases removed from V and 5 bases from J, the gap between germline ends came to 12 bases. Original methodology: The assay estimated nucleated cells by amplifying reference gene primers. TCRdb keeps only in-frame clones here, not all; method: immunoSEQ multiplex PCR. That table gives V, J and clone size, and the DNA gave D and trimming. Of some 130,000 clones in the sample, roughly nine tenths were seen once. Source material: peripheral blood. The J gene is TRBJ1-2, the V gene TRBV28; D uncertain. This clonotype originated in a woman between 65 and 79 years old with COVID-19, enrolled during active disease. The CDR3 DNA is TGTGCCGTGGCGCGCGGGTATGGCTACACCTTC. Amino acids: CAVARGYGYTF.